Listed here are 10 T cell receptor beta chains from one sample, sequenced in a study of beta chain features in type 1 diabetes. The study reverse transcribed the entire isolated RNA, so it sequenced expressed TCRB transcripts. The assay was immunoSEQ multiplex PCR, and TCRdb's table has in-frame clones only and misses some. The sample yields some 300,000 clones, approximately 8% seen once. The material sequenced was central memory CD4+ T cells from blood. The receptor source for this set is a woman under 30 in good health.

In its sample, this clone was seen a few times. This chain joins TRBV4-2 and TRBJ2-1; 13 nucleotides match TRBD2. Germline CDR1 and CDR2: LGHNA and YNFKEQ. CDR3 size: 16 residues. J gave up 12 bases and V 3 bases, and 11 bases lay outside the gene matches. In DNA form, the CDR3 reads TGTGCCAGCAGCCAGGGCGCCGGGACTAGCGGGAATTTGCAGTTCTTC. Its translation: CASSQGAGTSGNLQFF.

This sequence joins TRBV10-3 and TRBJ1-2; D is possibly TRBD1 (6 bases). The CDR3 spans 16 residues. The germline V and J ends were trimmed by 3 bases and 3 bases, with 17 bases remaining between them. The germline V gene encodes CDR1 ENHRY and CDR2 SYGVKD. In nucleotides, the CDR3 is TGTGCCATCAGTGACCCCGGCAAGGGGGGCGACTATGGCTACACCTTC. Protein product: CAISDPGKGGDYGYTF.

The chain recombines TRBV5-1 with TRBJ2-7; possible D gene TRBD2, 6 bases. The CDR3 sequence is 13 residues long. Trimming left V 5 bases short and J 3 bases short, with 12 bases between. Germline CDR1 and CDR2: SGHRS and YFSETQ. As DNA, the CDR3 is TGCGCCAGCAGGGGGGATAGCGGCTACGAGCAGTACTTC. Translating it yields CASRGDSGYEQYF.

This clone showed up just a few times. The chain links TRBV9 to TRBJ2-3, with a weak D call TRBD1 (6 bases). CDR3 length: 16 residues. V shed 0 bases and J shed 3 bases, with 14 bases lying between them. Per germline, CDR1 SGDLS and CDR2 YYNGEE. The CDR3 DNA follows: TGTGCCAGCAGCGTAGTGTCGGGACAAAAAACAGATACGCAGTATTTT. This gives the protein CASSVVSGQKTDTQYF.

This clone was recorded at least ten times. The chain has TRBV18 and TRBJ1-3; D is uncertain. CDR1 and CDR2 from the germline V gene are KGHSH and LQKENI. This CDR3 comprises 15 residues. Trimming took off 3 bases at V and 2 bases at J, with 11 bases between the two ends. DNA of the CDR3: TGTGCCAGCTCACCCGGCAGGCAAACTGGAAACACCATATATTTT. It is translated as CASSPGRQTGNTIYF.

This clone was observed many times. V and J are TRBV6-1 and TRBJ2-6; a possible D gene is TRBD1 (5 bases). Per the germline V gene, CDR1 is MNHNS and CDR2 is SASEGT. This CDR3 has 13 amino acids. The V end lost 6 bases, the J end lost 2 bases, and 5 bases lay between the germline ends. The CDR3, as DNA: TGTGCCAGCAGGGACACTGGGGCCAACGTCCTGACTTTC. Protein product: CASRDTGANVLTF.

The chain links TRBV5-1 to TRBJ1-1; unclear D gene. The CDR3 extends over 13 amino acids. Between the trimmed V and J ends, which lost 4 bases and 1 base, there was a span of 8 bases. Germline-derived CDR1 and CDR2 are SGHRS and YFSETQ. The chain's CDR3 is CASSPLGNTEAFF. The DNA for the CDR3 is TGCGCCAGCAGCCCGCTAGGGAACACTGAAGCTTTCTTT.

This clone was detected a few times. The rearrangement joins TRBV29-1 to TRBJ2-1, with 12 bases aligning to TRBD2. The J segment lost 9 bases and the V segment lost 4 bases, leaving 10 bases of the junction unmatched. The CDR3 totals 15 residues. The germline CDR1 and CDR2 sequences are SQVTM and ANQGSEA. The CDR3 sequence: CSVAMTSGRFGEQFF. The CDR3 DNA is TGCAGCGTTGCAATGACTAGCGGGAGATTCGGTGAGCAGTTCTTC.

The chain employs TRBV7-8 and TRBJ2-1; a weak D match, TRBD1 (6 bases). V dropped 5 bases and J dropped 9 bases, with 14 bases sitting between them. CDR1 and CDR2 from the germline V gene are SGHVS and FQNEAQ. The CDR3 length is 13 residues. CDR3 DNA sequence: TGTGCCAGCAGCCCGCGGACCAGGGGTGAGCAGTTCTTC. Translation gives CASSPRTRGEQFF.

The chain is built from TRBV6-6 and TRBJ2-7; TRBD1 or TRBD2 may be the D gene (5 bases each). The length of the CDR3 is 14 residues. V was pared by 5 bases and J by 6 bases, with 17 bases between. Germline CDR1 is MNHNY and CDR2 is SVGAGI (reference sequence). CDR3 loop: CASSPGRVLSEQYF. The CDR3 bases are TGTGCCAGCAGTCCGGGACGAGTATTATCCGAGCAGTACTTC.